The next 16 T cell receptor beta chains were all read from a single sample in a study of cytomegalovirus exposure and HLA in healthy donors. The data were produced by immunoSEQ multiplex PCR, yet TCRdb's version contains in-frame clones alone and is incomplete. The sample has 120,000 or so clones; 90% to 97% are singletons. Material: PBMCs. All receptors come from a young man in good health and CMV-seronegative.

The chain combines TRBV7-3 with TRBJ2-5, with TRBD2 matching over 7 bases. This CDR3 is 15 amino acids long. The V and J ends lost 6 bases and 3 bases, in that order; junction bases with no gene match: 10. The germline CDR1 and CDR2 sequences are SGHTA and FQGTGA. The CDR3 reads CASSPSGAREETQYF. The CDR3 region has the DNA TGTGCCAGCAGTCCTAGCGGAGCGAGAGAAGAGACCCAGTACTTC.

The chain couples TRBV7-3 to TRBJ1-1, with no clear D. Germline CDR1 reads SGHTA; CDR2 reads FQGTGA. The V gene lost 1 base and the J gene lost 1 base, with 10 bases spanning the gap. This CDR3 is built from 15 residues. CDR3 nucleotide sequence: TGTGCCAGCAGCTTAAATCCGGGTGCGAACACTGAAGCTTTCTTT. Its translation is CASSLNPGANTEAFF.

The chain links TRBV19 to TRBJ2-1, with a tentative D call TRBD2 (6 bases). Germline V gene sequence: CDR1 LNHDA, CDR2 SQIVND (reference sequence). V was shortened by 1 base and J by 9 bases, with 16 bases between the two germline ends. This CDR3 is 15 amino acids long. The CDR3: CASSIGSGVAAEQFF. The DNA for the CDR3 is TGTGCCAGTAGTATAGGTTCGGGGGTAGCGGCTGAGCAGTTCTTC. Supplemented by reference TRBV19 and TRBJ2-1, the full variable domain reads DGGITQSPKYLFRKEGQNVTLSCEQNLNHDAMYWYRQDPGQGLRLIYYSQIVNDFQKGDIAEGYSVSREKKESFPLTVTSAQKNPTAFYLCASSIGSGVAAEQFFGPGTRLTVL.

This clone showed up just once. This chain joins TRBV7-9 and TRBJ2-4, with 9 bases lining up with TRBD2. The trim removed 6 bases at V and 2 bases at J, leaving 11 bases unmatched. The CDR3 runs 17 residues. Germline CDR1 and CDR2: SEHNR and FQNEAQ (reference sequence). The CDR3 is CASRSRTLAGSKNIQYF. The DNA of the CDR3 is TGTGCCAGCAGATCACGTACACTAGCGGGTTCCAAAAACATTCAGTACTTC. The full variable domain, rest sourced from reference TRBV7-9 and TRBJ2-4, is DTGVSQNPRHKITKRGQNVTFRCDPISEHNRLYWYRQTLGQGPEFLTYFQNEAQLEKSRLLSDRFSAERPKGSFSTLEIQRTEQGDSAMYLCASRSRTLAGSKNIQYFGAGTRLSVL.

The V call is TRBV4-3, the J call TRBJ2-1; 14 bases are a match to TRBD2. V lost 3 bases, J lost 2 bases, and 0 bases stayed unmatched. Germline assignment: CDR1 LGHNA and CDR2 YSLEER. The CDR3 totals 16 residues. The CDR3, as DNA: TGCGCCAGCAGCCAGGGACTAGCGGGAGCCTACAATGAGCAGTTCTTC. Translating it yields CASSQGLAGAYNEQFF.

V and J are TRBV18 and TRBJ2-3, with a weak D call TRBD2 (6 bases). The V gene lost 3 bases and the J gene lost 4 bases, with 17 bases spanning the gap. CDR1 is KGHSH, CDR2 LQKENI, per germline. The CDR3 spans 16 residues. This CDR3 is CASSPYMGGLADTQYF. For the CDR3, the DNA is TGTGCCAGCTCACCTTACATGGGGGGACTTGCAGATACGCAGTATTTT.

The CDR3 region has the DNA TGTGCCAGCAGCCCACACGTTTCCTACGAGCAGTACTTC. It specifies CASSPHVSYEQYF. The chain joins TRBV5-5 to TRBJ2-7, with D unclear. V was trimmed by 4 bases and J by 1 base, leaving 9 bases between them. The CDR3 loop spans 13 amino acids. The germline V gene has CDR1 SGHKS and CDR2 YYEKEE (reference sequence).

The J gene is TRBJ1-2, the V gene TRBV28; weak D call: TRBD1 (6 bases). CDR3 length: 13 residues. The germline gives CDR1 MDHEN, CDR2 SYDVKM. The ends were cut back, 7 bases at V and 2 bases at J, with 11 bases in the middle. CDR3 bases: TGTGCCAGCACTGTCGGACAGAACTATGGCTACACCTTC. The encoded protein is CASTVGQNYGYTF.

This clone came up a few times. The V gene is TRBV7-9, the J gene TRBJ2-1; a weak D match, TRBD2 (5 bases). The CDR3 contains 15 residues. V shed 0 bases and J shed 0 bases, with 6 bases lying between them. Per the germline V gene, CDR1 is SEHNR and CDR2 is FQNEAQ (reference sequence). CDR3 region: CASSLAGSSYNEQFF. For the CDR3, the DNA is TGTGCCAGCAGCTTAGCGGGGAGCTCCTACAATGAGCAGTTCTTC.

The V call is TRBV19, the J call TRBJ1-1, with 8 bases lining up with TRBD1. The trim removed 7 bases at V and 3 bases at J, leaving 13 bases unmatched. Per germline, CDR1 LNHDA and CDR2 SQIVND (reference sequence). The CDR3 runs to 16 residues. Here the CDR3 DNA reads TGTGCCAGTATCGCAGACTGGACAGGGAGGTACACTGAAGCTTTCTTT. Residues: CASIADWTGRYTEAFF.

The chain combines TRBV7-2 with TRBJ2-7, with 7 bases identical to TRBD2. V was pared by 5 bases and J by 2 bases, with 9 bases of the junction left unmatched. Germline V gene data show CDR1 as SGHTA and CDR2 as FQGNSA. CDR3 length equals 15 residues. The CDR3 region is CASSQTAGNPYEQYF. The CDR3 DNA follows: TGTGCCAGCAGCCAGACAGCGGGAAACCCCTACGAGCAGTACTTC.

The rearrangement uses TRBV6-5 and TRBJ1-1; 11 bases agree with TRBD1. Germline CDR1 reads MNHEY; CDR2 reads SVGAGI. The CDR3 consists of 15 residues. The junction had 2 bases not matched to a gene; V was cut back by 5 bases and J by 0 bases. CDR3 DNA sequence: TGTGCCAGCAGTCGGACAGGGGGCATGAACACTGAAGCTTTCTTT. It yields the protein CASSRTGGMNTEAFF.

The genes are TRBV2 and TRBJ1-1; 8 bases fit TRBD1. The J segment lost 7 bases and the V segment lost 6 bases, leaving 7 bases of the junction unmatched. CDR3 size: 13 residues. In germline, CDR1 is SNHLY, CDR2 FYNNEI. The CDR3 region is CASRWQGALEAFF. CDR3 nucleotide sequence: TGTGCCAGCAGGTGGCAGGGGGCCCTTGAAGCTTTCTTT.

The V gene is TRBV5-1, the J gene TRBJ2-7; 8 bases line up with TRBD2. Germline assignment: CDR1 SGHRS and CDR2 YFSETQ. V trimming: 0 bases; J trimming: 6 bases; junction bases outside the gene matches: 5. The CDR3 is made up of 14 amino acids. CDR3 residues: CASSLGTSRGEQYF. The DNA of the CDR3 is TGCGCCAGCAGCTTGGGGACTAGCAGAGGCGAGCAGTACTTC.

The chain carries TRBV7-6 and TRBJ1-2, with D perhaps TRBD1 (5 bases). Germline lookup yields CDR1 SGHVS and CDR2 FNYEAQ. The V end was cut by 4 bases, the J end by 8 bases, with 23 bases between. The CDR3 has 16 residues. Here the CDR3 DNA reads TGTGCCAGCAGCTCGGCAGCAGGGTATTCGTATGGAGGCTACACCTTC. Translated, it gives CASSSAAGYSYGGYTF.

The J gene is TRBJ2-5, the V gene TRBV28; TRBD2 matches 7 bases. Trimming removed 1 base from V and 2 bases from J; junction bases left unmatched: 4. Germline V gene lookup returns CDR1 MDHEN and CDR2 SYDVKM. CDR3 length: 15 amino acids. The CDR3 DNA is TGTGCCAGCAGTTTATCCTCCGGGGGGCAAGAGACCCAGTACTTC. Amino acid sequence: CASSLSSGGQETQYF. The whole variable domain, filled in from reference TRBV28 and TRBJ2-5, reads DVKVTQSSRYLVKRTGEKVFLECVQDMDHENMFWYRQDPGLGLRLIYFSYDVKMKEKGDIPEGYSVSREKKERFSLILESASTNQTSMYLCASSLSSGGQETQYFGPGTRLLVL.